Listed here is a single T cell receptor beta chain. These data originate in a study of T-cell memory formation after mild COVID-19. TCRdb reanalysed the 5' RACE reads using MiXCR and keeps one entry per CDR3 protein. The table shows some 270,000 distinct CDR3 sequences, with 15% occurring only once. The CDR3 extends over 19 amino acids. Trimming took 1 base from V and 4 from J, leaving 26 bases between them. Per the germline V gene, CDR1 is SGHRS and CDR2 is YFSETQ. The chain uses TRBV5-1 and TRBJ2-5, with D perhaps matching TRBD2 (6 bases). Sequenced material: PBMCs or a T cell subset sorted from them (not recorded which). The TCR was taken from an adult woman who had mild COVID-19 (a few samples of this study predate the infection). Cell type and time point are not known. CDR3 nucleotides: TGCGCCAGCAGCTTGAGCCGTTATAGCGGCGGAGAAACGGGAGAGACCCAGTACTTC. It codes for CASSLSRYSGGETGETQYF.